The sequence of this T cell receptor (beta chain) was determined in a study of blood T cell repertoires in COVID-19. For the study at large: The United States, Italy and Spain were the sources of the acute and convalescent COVID-19 samples. T cells, B-cell-depleted T cells, or PBMCs provided the cDNA or gDNA that served as material.

How the authors handled the data: Counts of nucleated cells, estimated from reference gene primer amplification, were obtained. Sequencing used immunoSEQ multiplex PCR; TCRdb keeps in-frame clones, though not all of them. The D gene and trimming were derived from the DNA, and the V and J assignments and clone size from that table. There are about 110,000 clones in the sample; roughly 70% occur only once, and about 1.8% lies in the top ten. Only a few counts were recorded for this clone. There are 12 residues in the CDR3. With 5 bases removed from V and 5 bases from J, the gap between germline ends came to 9 bases. Per the germline V gene, CDR1 is SNHLY and CDR2 is FYNNEI.

The chain uses TRBV2 and TRBJ1-2; D gene unclear. The material sequenced was peripheral blood. The source is a woman between 35 and 50 years old with acute or convalescent COVID-19. The chain's CDR3 is CASSNTAYGYTF. The CDR3, as DNA: TGTGCCAGCAGTAACACAGCATATGGCTACACCTTC.